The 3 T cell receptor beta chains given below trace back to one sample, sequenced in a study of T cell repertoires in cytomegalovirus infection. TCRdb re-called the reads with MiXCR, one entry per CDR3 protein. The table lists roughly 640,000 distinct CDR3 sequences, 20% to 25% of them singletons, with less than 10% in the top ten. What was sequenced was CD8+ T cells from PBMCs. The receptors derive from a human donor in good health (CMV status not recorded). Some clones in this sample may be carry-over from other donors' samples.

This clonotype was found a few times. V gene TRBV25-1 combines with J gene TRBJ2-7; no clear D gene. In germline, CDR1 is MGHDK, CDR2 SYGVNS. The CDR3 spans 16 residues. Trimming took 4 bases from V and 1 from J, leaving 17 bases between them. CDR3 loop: CASSGPLPGHSYEQYF. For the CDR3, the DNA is TGTGCCAGCAGTGGGCCTCTTCCGGGCCATTCCTACGAGCAGTACTTC.

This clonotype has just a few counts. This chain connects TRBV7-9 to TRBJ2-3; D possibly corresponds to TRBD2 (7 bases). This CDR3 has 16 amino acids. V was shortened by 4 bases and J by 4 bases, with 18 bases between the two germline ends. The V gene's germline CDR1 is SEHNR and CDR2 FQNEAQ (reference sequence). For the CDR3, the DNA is TGTGCCAGCAGCTCACCCACAGGGAGGGTCGCAGATACGCAGTATTTT. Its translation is CASSSPTGRVADTQYF. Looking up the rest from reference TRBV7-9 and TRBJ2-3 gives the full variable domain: DTGVSQNPRHKITKRGQNVTFRCDPISEHNRLYWYRQTLGQGPEFLTYFQNEAQLEKSRLLSDRFSAERPKGSFSTLEIQRTEQGDSAMYLCASSSPTGRVADTQYFGPGTRLTVL.

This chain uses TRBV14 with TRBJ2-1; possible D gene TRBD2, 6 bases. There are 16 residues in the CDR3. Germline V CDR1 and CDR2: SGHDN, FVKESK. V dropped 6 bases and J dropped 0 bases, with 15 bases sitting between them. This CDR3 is CASSHGGLGSYNEQFF. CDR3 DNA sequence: TGTGCCAGCAGTCACGGGGGACTGGGCTCCTACAATGAGCAGTTCTTC.